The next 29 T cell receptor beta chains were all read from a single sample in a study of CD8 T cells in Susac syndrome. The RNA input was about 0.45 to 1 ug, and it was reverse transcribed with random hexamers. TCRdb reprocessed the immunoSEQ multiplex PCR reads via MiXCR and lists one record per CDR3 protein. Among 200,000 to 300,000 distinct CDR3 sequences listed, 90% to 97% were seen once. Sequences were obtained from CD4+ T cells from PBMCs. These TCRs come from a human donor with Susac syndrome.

The chain's CDR3 is CASSLIPNGANVLTF. CDR3 DNA: TGTGCCAGCAGCTTAATCCCAAATGGGGCCAACGTCCTGACTTTC. The chain combines TRBV7-3 with TRBJ2-6; no definite D call. The CDR3 spans 15 residues. V lost 1 base, J lost 3 bases, and 7 bases lay in between. Germline V lookup: CDR1 SGHTA, CDR2 FQGTGA.

The CDR3 DNA follows: TGCGCCAGCAGCCGACTGAACGAGCAGTACTTC. Translating it yields CASSRLNEQYF. This chain joins TRBV5-1 and TRBJ2-7, with D unclear. Germline loops: CDR1 SGHRS, CDR2 YFSETQ. Trimming stripped 4 bases from V and 5 bases from J, with 7 bases between. The CDR3 is 11 residues long.

The CDR3 spells CSVGQGVGYTF. CDR3 bases: TGCAGCGTTGGACAGGGGGTGGGCTACACCTTC. The chain has TRBV29-1 and TRBJ1-2, with 9 bases identical to TRBD1. The ends lost 4 bases at V and 8 bases at J; junction bases unmatched: 2. This CDR3 region has 11 residues. Germline V gene data show CDR1 as SQVTM and CDR2 as ANQGSEA.

The CDR3 DNA reads as TGTGCCTGGAACTCCGCCAGGCTAGCGGGAGGTTCCTCCTACGAGCAGTACTTC. Translation gives CAWNSARLAGGSSYEQYF. V is TRBV30 and J is TRBJ2-7; TRBD2 matches 11 bases. The CDR3 is 18 amino acids. Germline V lookup: CDR1 GTSNPN, CDR2 SVGIG (reference sequence). The junction had 14 bases not matched to a gene; V was cut back by 4 bases and J by 0 bases.

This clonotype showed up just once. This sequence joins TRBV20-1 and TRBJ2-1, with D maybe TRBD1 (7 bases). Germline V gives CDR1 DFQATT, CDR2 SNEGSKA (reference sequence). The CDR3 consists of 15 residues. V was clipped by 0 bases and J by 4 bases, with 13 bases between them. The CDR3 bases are TGCAGTGCTAGAGATCAGTCAGGGGGGTACAATGAGCAGTTCTTC. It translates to CSARDQSGGYNEQFF.

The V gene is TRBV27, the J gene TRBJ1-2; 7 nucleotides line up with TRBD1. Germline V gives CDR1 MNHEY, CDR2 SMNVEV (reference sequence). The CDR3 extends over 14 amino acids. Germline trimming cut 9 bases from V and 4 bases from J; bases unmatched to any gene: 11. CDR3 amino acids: CARRTPTGIYGYTF. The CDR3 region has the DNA TGTGCCAGACGGACCCCGACAGGGATCTATGGCTACACCTTC.

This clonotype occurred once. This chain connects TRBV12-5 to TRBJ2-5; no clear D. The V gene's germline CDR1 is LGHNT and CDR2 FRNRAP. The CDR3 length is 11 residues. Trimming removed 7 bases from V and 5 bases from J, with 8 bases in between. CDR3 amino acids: CASASVETQYF. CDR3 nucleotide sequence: TGTGCTAGTGCCTCAGTGGAGACCCAGTACTTC.

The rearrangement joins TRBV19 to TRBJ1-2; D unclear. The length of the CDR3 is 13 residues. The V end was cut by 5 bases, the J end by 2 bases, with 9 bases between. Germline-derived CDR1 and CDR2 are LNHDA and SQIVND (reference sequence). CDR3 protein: CASSVAFNYGYTF. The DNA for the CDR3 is TGTGCCAGTAGTGTCGCTTTCAACTATGGCTACACCTTC.

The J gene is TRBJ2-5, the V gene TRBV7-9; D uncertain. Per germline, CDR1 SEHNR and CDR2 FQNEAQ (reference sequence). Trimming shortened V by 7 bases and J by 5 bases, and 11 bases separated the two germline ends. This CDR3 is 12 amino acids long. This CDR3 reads CASKPTKETQYF. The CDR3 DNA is TGTGCCAGCAAACCGACAAAGGAGACCCAGTACTTC. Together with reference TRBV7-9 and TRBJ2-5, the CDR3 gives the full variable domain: DTGVSQNPRHKITKRGQNVTFRCDPISEHNRLYWYRQTLGQGPEFLTYFQNEAQLEKSRLLSDRFSAERPKGSFSTLEIQRTEQGDSAMYLCASKPTKETQYFGPGTRLLVL.

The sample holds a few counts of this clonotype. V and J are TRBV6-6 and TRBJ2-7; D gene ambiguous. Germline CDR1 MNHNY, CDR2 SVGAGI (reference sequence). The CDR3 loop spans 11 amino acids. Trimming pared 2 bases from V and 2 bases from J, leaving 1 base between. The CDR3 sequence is CASSYTYEQYF. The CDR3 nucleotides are TGTGCCAGCAGTTACACCTACGAGCAGTACTTC.

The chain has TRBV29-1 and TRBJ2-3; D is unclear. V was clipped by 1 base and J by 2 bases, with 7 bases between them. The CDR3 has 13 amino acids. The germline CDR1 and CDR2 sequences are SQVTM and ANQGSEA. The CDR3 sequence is CSVEVTDTDTQYF. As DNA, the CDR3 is TGCAGCGTTGAAGTTACAGACACAGATACGCAGTATTTT.

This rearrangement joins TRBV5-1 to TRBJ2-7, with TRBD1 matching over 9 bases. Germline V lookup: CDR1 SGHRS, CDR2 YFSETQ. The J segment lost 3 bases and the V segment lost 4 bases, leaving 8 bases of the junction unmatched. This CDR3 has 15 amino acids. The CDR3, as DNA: TGCGCCAGCAGCCCCCCAGGACAGGGGATCTACGAGCAGTACTTC. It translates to CASSPPGQGIYEQYF.

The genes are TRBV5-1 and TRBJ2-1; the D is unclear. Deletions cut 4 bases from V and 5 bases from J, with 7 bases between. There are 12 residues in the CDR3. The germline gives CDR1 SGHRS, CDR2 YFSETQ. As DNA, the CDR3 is TGCGCCAGCAGCCAGGTGAACAATGAGCAGTTCTTC. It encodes CASSQVNNEQFF.

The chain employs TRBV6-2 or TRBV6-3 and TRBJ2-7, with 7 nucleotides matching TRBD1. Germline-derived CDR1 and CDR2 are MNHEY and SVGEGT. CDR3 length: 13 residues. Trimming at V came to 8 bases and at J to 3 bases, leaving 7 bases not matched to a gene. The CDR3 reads CASRDSSVYEQYF. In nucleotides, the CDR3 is TGTGCCAGCCGGGACAGCTCGGTCTACGAGCAGTACTTC.

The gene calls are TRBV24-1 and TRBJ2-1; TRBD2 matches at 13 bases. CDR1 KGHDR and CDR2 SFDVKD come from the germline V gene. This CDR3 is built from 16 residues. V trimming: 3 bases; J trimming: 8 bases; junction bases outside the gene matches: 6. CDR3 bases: TGTGCCACCAGTGATCCTACTAGCGGGAGGGCCGATGAGCAGTTCTTC. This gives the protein CATSDPTSGRADEQFF.

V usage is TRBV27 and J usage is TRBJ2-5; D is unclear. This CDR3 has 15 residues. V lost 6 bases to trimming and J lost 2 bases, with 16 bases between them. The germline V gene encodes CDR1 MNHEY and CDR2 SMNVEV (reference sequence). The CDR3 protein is CASSRAHGAQETQYF. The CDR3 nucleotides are TGTGCCAGCAGCAGAGCCCACGGAGCGCAAGAGACCCAGTACTTC.

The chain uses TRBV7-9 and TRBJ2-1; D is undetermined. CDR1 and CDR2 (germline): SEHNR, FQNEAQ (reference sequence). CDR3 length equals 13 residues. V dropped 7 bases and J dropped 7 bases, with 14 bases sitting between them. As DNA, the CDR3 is TGTGCCAGCATTGTTTTTGGGTCGAATGAGCAGTTCTTC. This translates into CASIVFGSNEQFF. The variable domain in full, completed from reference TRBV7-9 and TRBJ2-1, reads DTGVSQNPRHKITKRGQNVTFRCDPISEHNRLYWYRQTLGQGPEFLTYFQNEAQLEKSRLLSDRFSAERPKGSFSTLEIQRTEQGDSAMYLCASIVFGSNEQFFGPGTRLTVL.

Here the CDR3 DNA reads TGTGCCAGCAGTTCCCACCCGGGACAGGGCTTGCATACGCAGTATTTT. Amino acid sequence: CASSSHPGQGLHTQYF. The chain uses TRBV27 and TRBJ2-3, with TRBD1 matching 9 bases. The CDR3 is 16 amino acids. Trimming removed 4 bases from V and 7 bases from J; junction bases left unmatched: 12. The germline V gene encodes CDR1 MNHEY and CDR2 SMNVEV (reference sequence).

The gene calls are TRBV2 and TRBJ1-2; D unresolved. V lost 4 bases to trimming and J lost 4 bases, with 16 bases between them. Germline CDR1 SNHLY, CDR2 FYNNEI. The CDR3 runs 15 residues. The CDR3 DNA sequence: TGTGCCAGCAGTGTGAGCGAACACCCTTTCTATGGCTACACCTTC. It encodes CASSVSEHPFYGYTF.

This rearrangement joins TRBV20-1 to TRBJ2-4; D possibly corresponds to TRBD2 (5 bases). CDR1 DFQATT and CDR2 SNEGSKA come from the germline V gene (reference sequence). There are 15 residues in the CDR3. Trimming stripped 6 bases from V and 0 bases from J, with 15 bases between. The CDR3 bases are TGCAGTGCCCTACTGAGGGCCCTAGCCAAAAACATTCAGTACTTC. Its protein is CSALLRALAKNIQYF.

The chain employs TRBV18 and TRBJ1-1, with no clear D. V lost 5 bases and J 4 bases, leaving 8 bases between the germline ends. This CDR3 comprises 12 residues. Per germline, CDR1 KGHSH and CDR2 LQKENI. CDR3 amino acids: CASSKMGTEAFF. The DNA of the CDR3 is TGTGCCAGCTCAAAGATGGGCACTGAAGCTTTCTTT.

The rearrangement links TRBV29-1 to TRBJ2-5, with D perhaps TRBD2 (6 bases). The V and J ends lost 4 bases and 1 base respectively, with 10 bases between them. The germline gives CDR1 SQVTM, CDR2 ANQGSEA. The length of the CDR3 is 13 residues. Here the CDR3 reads CSVGGVSQETQYF. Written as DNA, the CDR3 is TGCAGCGTTGGGGGGGTGTCCCAAGAGACCCAGTACTTC.

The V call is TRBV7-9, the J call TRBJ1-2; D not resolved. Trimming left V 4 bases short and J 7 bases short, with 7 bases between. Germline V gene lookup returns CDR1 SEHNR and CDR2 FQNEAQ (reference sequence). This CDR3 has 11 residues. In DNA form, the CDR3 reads TGTGCCAGCAGCTCCTCTTCTGGCTACACCTTC. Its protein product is CASSSSSGYTF.

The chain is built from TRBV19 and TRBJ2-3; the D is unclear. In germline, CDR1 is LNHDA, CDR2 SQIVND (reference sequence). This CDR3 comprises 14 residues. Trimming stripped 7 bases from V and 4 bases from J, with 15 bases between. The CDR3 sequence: CASNLKVGADTQYF. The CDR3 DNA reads TGTGCCAGTAATCTAAAAGTCGGAGCAGATACGCAGTATTTT. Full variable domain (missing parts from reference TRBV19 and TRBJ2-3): DGGITQSPKYLFRKEGQNVTLSCEQNLNHDAMYWYRQDPGQGLRLIYYSQIVNDFQKGDIAEGYSVSREKKESFPLTVTSAQKNPTAFYLCASNLKVGADTQYFGPGTRLTVL.

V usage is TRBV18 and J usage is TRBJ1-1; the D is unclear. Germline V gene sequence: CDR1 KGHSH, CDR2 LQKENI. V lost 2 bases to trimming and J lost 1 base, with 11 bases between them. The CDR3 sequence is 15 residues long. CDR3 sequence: CASSPVGGPNTEAFF. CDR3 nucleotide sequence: TGTGCCAGCTCACCAGTAGGCGGCCCGAACACTGAAGCTTTCTTT. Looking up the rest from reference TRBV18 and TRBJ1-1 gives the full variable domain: NAGVMQNPRHLVRRRGQEARLRCSPMKGHSHVYWYRQLPEEGLKFMVYLQKENIIDESGMPKERFSAEFPKEGPSILRIQQVVRGDSAAYFCASSPVGGPNTEAFFGQGTRLTVV.

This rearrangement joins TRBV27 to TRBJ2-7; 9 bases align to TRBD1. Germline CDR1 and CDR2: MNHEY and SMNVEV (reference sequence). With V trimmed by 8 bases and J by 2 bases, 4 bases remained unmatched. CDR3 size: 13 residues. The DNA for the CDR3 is TGTGCCAGCCGGGACAGGGCCACCTACGAGCAGTACTTC. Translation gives CASRDRATYEQYF.

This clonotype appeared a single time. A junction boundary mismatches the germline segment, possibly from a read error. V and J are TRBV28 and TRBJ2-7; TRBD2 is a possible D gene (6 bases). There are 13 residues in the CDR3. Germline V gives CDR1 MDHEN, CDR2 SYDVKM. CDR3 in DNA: TGTGCCAGCAGTTCCACGTTGCCCCGGGGGAATAGGTTC. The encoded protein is CASSSTLPRGNRF.

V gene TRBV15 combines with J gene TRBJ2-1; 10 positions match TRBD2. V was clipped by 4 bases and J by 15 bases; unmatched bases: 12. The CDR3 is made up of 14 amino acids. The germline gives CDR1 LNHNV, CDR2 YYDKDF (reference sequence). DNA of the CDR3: TGTGCCACCAGCAACGGGACTAGCGACCCTAAGGCGTTCTTC. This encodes CATSNGTSDPKAFF. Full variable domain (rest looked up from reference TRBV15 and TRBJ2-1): DAMVIQNPRYQVTQFGKPVTLSCSQTLNHNVMYWYQQKSSQAPKLLFHYYDKDFNNEADTPDNFQSRRPNTSFCFLDIRSPGLGDTAMYLCATSNGTSDPKAFFGPGTRLTVL.

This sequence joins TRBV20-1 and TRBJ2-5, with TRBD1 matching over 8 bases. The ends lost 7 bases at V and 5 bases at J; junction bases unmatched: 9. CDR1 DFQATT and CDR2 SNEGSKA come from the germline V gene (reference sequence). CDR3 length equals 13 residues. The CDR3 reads CSGGRGREETQYF. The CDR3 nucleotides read TGCAGTGGGGGCAGGGGGCGCGAGGAGACCCAGTACTTC.